The rows below give T cell receptor beta chains drawn from one sample of a study of cytomegalovirus exposure and HLA in healthy donors. TCRdb's copy holds only in-frame clones and misses some; the assay was immunoSEQ multiplex PCR. Here the sample spans roughly 200,000 clones, around 79% being singletons. Sequencing input: PBMCs. The receptors were sampled from a woman aged 25 to 39 in good health and CMV-seropositive. CDR3s include the opening cysteine and the closing phenylalanine or tryptophan. Fields, in order: CDR3 length, D gene, clone size, J gene, V gene, CDR3 DNA, CDR3 protein. D genes are given only for firm matches. Size is stated for part of the rows, as once, few or many counts, or as a class when the clone is expanded.

CDR3 length: 15
D gene: NA
clone size: NA
J gene: TRBJ2-7
V gene: TRBV9
CDR3 DNA: TGTGCCAGCAGCGTAGAAGGGTCCAGGGACTACGAGCAGTACTTC
CDR3 protein: CASSVEGSRDYEQYF

CDR3 length: 15
D gene: TRBD2
clone size: NA
J gene: TRBJ2-1
V gene: TRBV28
CDR3 DNA: TGTGCCAGCAGCTCCGGGGCTAGCGGGAGCTATGAGCAGTTCTTC
CDR3 protein: CASSSGASGSYEQFF

CDR3 length: 14
D gene: TRBD1
clone size: once
J gene: TRBJ1-6
V gene: TRBV6-6
CDR3 DNA: TGTGCCTCAAAGATAACAGGGGGCTCAACACCCCTCCACTTT
CDR3 protein: CASKITGGSTPLHF

CDR3 length: 18
D gene: NA
clone size: NA
J gene: TRBJ2-4
V gene: TRBV1
CDR3 DNA: TGCACCAGCAGCCATCGGAACGGGGGGGAACTAGCCAAAAACATTCAGTACTTC
CDR3 protein: CTSSHRNGGELAKNIQYF

CDR3 length: 15
D gene: TRBD1
clone size: NA
J gene: TRBJ1-2
V gene: TRBV5-1
CDR3 DNA: TGCGCCAGCAGGCCCACTACAGGGGTCGACTATGGCTACACCTTC
CDR3 protein: CASRPTTGVDYGYTF

CDR3 length: 13
D gene: NA
clone size: NA
J gene: TRBJ2-7
V gene: TRBV5-6
CDR3 DNA: TGTGCCAGCAGCTTTTCTGCCGGAGACAGGAAGTACTTC
CDR3 protein: CASSFSAGDRKYF

CDR3 length: 14
D gene: NA
clone size: NA
J gene: TRBJ2-5
V gene: TRBV27
CDR3 DNA: TGTGCCAGCAGTTTATATCGCGGCCAAGAGACCCAGTACTTC
CDR3 protein: CASSLYRGQETQYF

CDR3 length: 16
D gene: TRBD1
clone size: NA
J gene: TRBJ1-5
V gene: TRBV4-1
CDR3 DNA: TGCGCCAGCAGCCAAGGCCCGGGACAGGGAAATCAGCCCCAGCATTTT
CDR3 protein: CASSQGPGQGNQPQHF

CDR3 length: 17
D gene: TRBD1
clone size: once
J gene: TRBJ2-5
V gene: TRBV7-6
CDR3 DNA: TGTGCCAGCAGCTTAGTGGCTCAGACAGGGGCCCAAGAGACCCAGTACTTC
CDR3 protein: CASSLVAQTGAQETQYF

CDR3 length: 11
D gene: NA
clone size: NA
J gene: TRBJ1-5
V gene: TRBV7-9
CDR3 DNA: TGTGCCAGCAGCTCCACGGGGCCCCAGCATTTT
CDR3 protein: CASSSTGPQHF

CDR3 length: 13
D gene: NA
clone size: NA
J gene: TRBJ1-2
V gene: TRBV11-2
CDR3 DNA: TGTGCCAGCAGCTTTGCGGTGAACTATGGCTACACCTTC
CDR3 protein: CASSFAVNYGYTF

CDR3 length: 15
D gene: NA
clone size: NA
J gene: TRBJ2-3
V gene: TRBV7-2
CDR3 DNA: TGTGCCAGCAGCTCCCCGAGAGGGTCGGGGGATACGCAGTATTTT
CDR3 protein: CASSSPRGSGDTQYF

CDR3 length: 14
D gene: NA
clone size: NA
J gene: TRBJ2-7
V gene: TRBV10-3
CDR3 DNA: TGTGCCATCAGTGAGTCGGCCAGGAACTACGAGCAGTACTTC
CDR3 protein: CAISESARNYEQYF

CDR3 length: 17
D gene: NA
clone size: NA
J gene: TRBJ2-7
V gene: TRBV21-1
CDR3 DNA: TGTGCCAGCAGCAAAGCCGCCGCTCTAGCGGGAGCTTACGAGCAGTACTTC
CDR3 protein: CASSKAAALAGAYEQYF

CDR3 length: 13
D gene: NA
clone size: NA
J gene: TRBJ2-4
V gene: TRBV7-2
CDR3 DNA: TGTGCCAGCAGCTTGGGCCTACAGGAACCTAAGTACTTC
CDR3 protein: CASSLGLQEPKYF

CDR3 length: 14
D gene: NA
clone size: once
J gene: TRBJ1-1
V gene: TRBV15
CDR3 DNA: TGTGCCACCAGCGGGGACCGGGGGAGCACTGAAGCTTTCTTT
CDR3 protein: CATSGDRGSTEAFF

CDR3 length: 14
D gene: NA
clone size: NA
J gene: TRBJ1-3
V gene: TRBV9
CDR3 DNA: TGTGCCAGCAGCGTGGGGACACTTGGAAACACCATATATTTT
CDR3 protein: CASSVGTLGNTIYF

CDR3 length: 18
D gene: NA
clone size: NA
J gene: TRBJ2-3
V gene: TRBV5-1
CDR3 DNA: TGCGCCAGCAGCTTGACACCCCAAGGCGGAACTAACACAGATACGCAGTATTTT
CDR3 protein: CASSLTPQGGTNTDTQYF

CDR3 length: 13
D gene: NA
clone size: NA
J gene: TRBJ2-7
V gene: TRBV27
CDR3 DNA: TGTGCCAGCAGTTTTAACAGGGAATACGAGCAGTACTTC
CDR3 protein: CASSFNREYEQYF

CDR3 length: 16
D gene: NA
clone size: few
J gene: TRBJ2-1
V gene: TRBV10-3
CDR3 DNA: TGTGCCTCAGCGTTCCGGGACACAGACACCTACAATGAGCAGTTCTTC
CDR3 protein: CASAFRDTDTYNEQFF

CDR3 length: 13
D gene: NA
clone size: NA
J gene: TRBJ2-7
V gene: TRBV9
CDR3 DNA: TGTGCCAGCAGCGTAGTTCTTCCTGGGCGGCAGTACTTC
CDR3 protein: CASSVVLPGRQYF

CDR3 length: 14
D gene: TRBD1
clone size: NA
J gene: TRBJ1-1
V gene: TRBV27
CDR3 DNA: TGTGCCAGCTGGGGGACAGGGATGAACACTGAAGCTTTCTTT
CDR3 protein: CASWGTGMNTEAFF

CDR3 length: 14
D gene: TRBD1
clone size: NA
J gene: TRBJ2-5
V gene: TRBV9
CDR3 DNA: TGTGCCAGCAGCCAAAGGACAGGAGGAGAGACCCAGTACTTC
CDR3 protein: CASSQRTGGETQYF

CDR3 length: 15
D gene: NA
clone size: NA
J gene: TRBJ2-1
V gene: TRBV13
CDR3 DNA: TGTGCCAGCAGCTCGGACAGTAGCTCCTACAATGAGCAGTTCTTC
CDR3 protein: CASSSDSSSYNEQFF

CDR3 length: 15
D gene: NA
clone size: NA
J gene: TRBJ2-1
V gene: TRBV2
CDR3 DNA: TGTGCCAGCAGTGGTGGGGGCCCCTCCTACAATGAGCAGTTCTTC
CDR3 protein: CASSGGGPSYNEQFF

CDR3 length: 14
D gene: TRBD1
clone size: few
J gene: TRBJ2-7
V gene: TRBV6-1
CDR3 DNA: TGTGCCAGCAGTGATCGGACAGGGGGCCGCGAGCAGTACTTC
CDR3 protein: CASSDRTGGREQYF

CDR3 length: 17
D gene: TRBD1
clone size: NA
J gene: TRBJ1-1
V gene: TRBV25-1
CDR3 DNA: TGTGCCAGCAGTCCTCTTGACAGGGCAAAGTGGAACACTGAAGCTTTCTTT
CDR3 protein: CASSPLDRAKWNTEAFF

CDR3 length: 13
D gene: TRBD2
clone size: NA
J gene: TRBJ2-5
V gene: TRBV30
CDR3 DNA: TGTGCCTTGACTAGCGGGGGAGGGGAGACCCAGTACTTC
CDR3 protein: CALTSGGGETQYF

CDR3 length: 15
D gene: TRBD2
clone size: NA
J gene: TRBJ2-7
V gene: TRBV11-2
CDR3 DNA: TGTGCCAGCAGCCGCCCTAGCGGGGTCTCCTACGAGCAGTACTTC
CDR3 protein: CASSRPSGVSYEQYF

CDR3 length: 11
D gene: NA
clone size: NA
J gene: TRBJ1-1
V gene: TRBV6-5
CDR3 DNA: TGTGCCAGCAGTTTTCGGGGGGAAGCTTTCTTT
CDR3 protein: CASSFRGEAFF

CDR3 length: 16
D gene: NA
clone size: NA
J gene: TRBJ1-1
V gene: TRBV27
CDR3 DNA: TGTGCCAGCAGTACTCGGACCCAGGGCGTGAACACTGAAGCTTTCTTT
CDR3 protein: CASSTRTQGVNTEAFF

CDR3 length: 13
D gene: NA
clone size: NA
J gene: TRBJ1-1
V gene: TRBV10-2
CDR3 DNA: TGCGCCAGCAGGAATATCCGGGGCACTGAAGCTTTCTTT
CDR3 protein: CASRNIRGTEAFF

CDR3 length: 16
D gene: NA
clone size: NA
J gene: TRBJ1-2
V gene: TRBV18
CDR3 DNA: TGTGCCAGCTCACCACCTACCTTACAGGGAAGAGGTGGCTACACCTTC
CDR3 protein: CASSPPTLQGRGGYTF

CDR3 length: 18
D gene: TRBD1
clone size: NA
J gene: TRBJ1-2
V gene: TRBV4-3
CDR3 DNA: TGCGCCAGCAGCCCCGCGAGTCCGGGACAGGCGCTTGGCTATGGCTACACCTTC
CDR3 protein: CASSPASPGQALGYGYTF

CDR3 length: 14
D gene: NA
clone size: NA
J gene: TRBJ2-7
V gene: TRBV28
CDR3 DNA: TGTGCCAGCAGTTCCGGGACTGCCATGTACGAGCAGTACTTC
CDR3 protein: CASSSGTAMYEQYF

CDR3 length: 16
D gene: TRBD1
clone size: NA
J gene: TRBJ1-1
V gene: TRBV5-4
CDR3 DNA: TGTGCCAGCAGCCGGACAGGGGGCTATGTGGGCACTGAAGCTTTCTTT
CDR3 protein: CASSRTGGYVGTEAFF

CDR3 length: 13
D gene: NA
clone size: NA
J gene: TRBJ1-1
V gene: TRBV6-1
CDR3 DNA: TGTGCCAGCAGTACGACAGCGAACACTGAAGCTTTCTTT
CDR3 protein: CASSTTANTEAFF

CDR3 length: 14
D gene: TRBD2
clone size: NA
J gene: TRBJ2-7
V gene: TRBV4-1
CDR3 DNA: TGCGCCAGCAGCCAAGCGGGAGGCACCTACGAGCAGTACTTC
CDR3 protein: CASSQAGGTYEQYF

CDR3 length: 16
D gene: TRBD2
clone size: NA
J gene: TRBJ2-3
V gene: TRBV7-6
CDR3 DNA: TGTGCCAGCAGTTTTCTAGCGGGGGGACGCACAGATACGCAGTATTTT
CDR3 protein: CASSFLAGGRTDTQYF

CDR3 length: 17
D gene: TRBD1
clone size: NA
J gene: TRBJ2-1
V gene: TRBV27
CDR3 DNA: TGTGCCAGCACCATCTTTCGGGACAGGGGGCGTTTGGGTGAGCAGTTCTTC
CDR3 protein: CASTIFRDRGRLGEQFF

CDR3 length: 15
D gene: TRBD1
clone size: NA
J gene: TRBJ2-3
V gene: TRBV4-3
CDR3 DNA: TGCGCCAGCAGCTTATCAGGACAGGGCAAAGATACGCAGTATTTT
CDR3 protein: CASSLSGQGKDTQYF

CDR3 length: 12
D gene: NA
clone size: NA
J gene: TRBJ2-7
V gene: TRBV11-2
CDR3 DNA: TGTGCCAGCAGCTCCGCAGGGTACGAGCAGTACTTC
CDR3 protein: CASSSAGYEQYF

CDR3 length: 13
D gene: NA
clone size: NA
J gene: TRBJ2-1
V gene: TRBV19
CDR3 DNA: TGTGCCAGTAGTATAGGGACTCACAATGAGCAGTTCTTC
CDR3 protein: CASSIGTHNEQFF

CDR3 length: 14
D gene: TRBD1
clone size: NA
J gene: TRBJ2-2
V gene: TRBV27
CDR3 DNA: TGTGCCAGCAGTATACAGGGGGTAGCCGGGGAGCTGTTTTTT
CDR3 protein: CASSIQGVAGELFF

CDR3 length: 14
D gene: NA
clone size: few
J gene: TRBJ2-4
V gene: TRBV2
CDR3 DNA: TGTGCCGGCCAGGGGAGGGAGGCCAAAAACATTCAGTACTTC
CDR3 protein: CAGQGREAKNIQYF

CDR3 length: 15
D gene: TRBD2
clone size: NA
J gene: TRBJ2-2
V gene: TRBV27
CDR3 DNA: TGTGCCAGCACAACGGGGGGGCCGTACACCGGGGAGCTGTTTTTT
CDR3 protein: CASTTGGPYTGELFF

CDR3 length: 16
D gene: NA
clone size: NA
J gene: TRBJ1-2
V gene: TRBV4-1
CDR3 DNA: TGCGCCAGCAGCCACCAAATAAGGAGTCTAGACTATGGCTACACCTTC
CDR3 protein: CASSHQIRSLDYGYTF

CDR3 length: 13
D gene: NA
clone size: few
J gene: TRBJ2-1
V gene: TRBV11-2
CDR3 DNA: TGTGCCAGCAGCTTAGATGAGGATAATAGGCAGTTCTTC
CDR3 protein: CASSLDEDNRQFF